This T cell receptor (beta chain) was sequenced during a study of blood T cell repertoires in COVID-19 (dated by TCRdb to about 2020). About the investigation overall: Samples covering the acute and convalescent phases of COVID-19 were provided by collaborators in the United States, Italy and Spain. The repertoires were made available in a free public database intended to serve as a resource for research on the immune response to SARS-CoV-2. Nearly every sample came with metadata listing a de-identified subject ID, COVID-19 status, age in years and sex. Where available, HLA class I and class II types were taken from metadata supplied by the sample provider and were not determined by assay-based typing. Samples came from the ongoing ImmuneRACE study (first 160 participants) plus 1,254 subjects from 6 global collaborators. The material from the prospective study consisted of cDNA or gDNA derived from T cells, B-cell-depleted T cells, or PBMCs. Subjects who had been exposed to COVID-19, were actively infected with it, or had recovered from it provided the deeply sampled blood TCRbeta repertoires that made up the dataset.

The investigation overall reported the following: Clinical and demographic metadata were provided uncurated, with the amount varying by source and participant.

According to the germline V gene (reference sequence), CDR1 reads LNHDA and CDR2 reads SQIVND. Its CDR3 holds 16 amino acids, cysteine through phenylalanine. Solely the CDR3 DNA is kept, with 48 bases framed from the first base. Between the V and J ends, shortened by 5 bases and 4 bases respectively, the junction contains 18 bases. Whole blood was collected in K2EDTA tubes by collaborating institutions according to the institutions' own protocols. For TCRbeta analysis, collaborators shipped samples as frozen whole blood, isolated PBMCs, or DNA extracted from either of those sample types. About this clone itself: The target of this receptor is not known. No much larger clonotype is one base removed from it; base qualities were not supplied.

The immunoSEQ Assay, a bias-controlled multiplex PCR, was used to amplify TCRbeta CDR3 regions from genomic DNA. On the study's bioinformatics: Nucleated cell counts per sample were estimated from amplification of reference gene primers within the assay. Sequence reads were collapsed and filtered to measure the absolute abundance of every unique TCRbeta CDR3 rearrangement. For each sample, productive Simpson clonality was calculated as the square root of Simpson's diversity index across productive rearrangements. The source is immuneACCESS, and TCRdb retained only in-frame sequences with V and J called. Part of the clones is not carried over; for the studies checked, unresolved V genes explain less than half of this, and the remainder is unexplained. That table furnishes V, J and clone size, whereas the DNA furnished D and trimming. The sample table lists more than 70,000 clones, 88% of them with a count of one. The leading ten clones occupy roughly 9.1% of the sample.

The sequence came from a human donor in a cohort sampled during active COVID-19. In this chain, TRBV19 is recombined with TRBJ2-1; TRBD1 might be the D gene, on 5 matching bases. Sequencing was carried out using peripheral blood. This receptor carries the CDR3 CASSAHPQERYNEQFF. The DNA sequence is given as TGTGCCAGTAGTGCCCATCCACAGGAGAGGTACAATGAGCAGTTCTTC.